This T cell receptor beta chain was found in a study of blood T cells in healthy people across ages. Study-wide results and limits: Donor CMV status, an unknown factor, possibly confounded changes in expanded clonotypes.

With 5 bases removed from V and 6 bases from J, the gap between germline ends came to 25 bases. This CDR3 is built from 17 residues. Germline V gene lookup returns CDR1 MDHEN and CDR2 SYDVKM. The second PCR ran about 6 to 11 cycles with a sample-barcoded 5' primer and J-beta primers. TCRdb reprocessed the 5' RACE reads via MiXCR and lists one record per CDR3 protein. Seen here are over 1,500,000 distinct CDR3 sequences, roughly 43% observed once, and the top ten hold roughly 24%. For this clonotype: Its antigen is undetermined.

The V gene is TRBV28, the J gene TRBJ2-5; either TRBD1 or TRBD2 may supply D (5 bases each). The sample taken for sequencing was blood. This receptor was taken from a human donor in good health. The CDR3 spells CASSTLPGRTGRKTQYF. In DNA, the CDR3 is TGTGCCAGCAGTACCCTACCGGGACGCACTGGAAGGAAGACCCAGTACTTC.